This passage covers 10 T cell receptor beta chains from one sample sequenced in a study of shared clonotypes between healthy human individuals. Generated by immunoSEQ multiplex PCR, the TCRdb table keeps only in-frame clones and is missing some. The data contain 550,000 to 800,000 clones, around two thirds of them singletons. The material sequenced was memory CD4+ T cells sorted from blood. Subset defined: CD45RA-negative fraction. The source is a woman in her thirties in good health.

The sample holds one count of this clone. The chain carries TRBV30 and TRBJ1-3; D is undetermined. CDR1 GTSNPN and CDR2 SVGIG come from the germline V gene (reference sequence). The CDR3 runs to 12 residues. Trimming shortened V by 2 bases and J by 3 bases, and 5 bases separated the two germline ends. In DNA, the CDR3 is TGTGCCTGGAGTTCTTTTGGAAACACCATATATTTT. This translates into CAWSSFGNTIYF.

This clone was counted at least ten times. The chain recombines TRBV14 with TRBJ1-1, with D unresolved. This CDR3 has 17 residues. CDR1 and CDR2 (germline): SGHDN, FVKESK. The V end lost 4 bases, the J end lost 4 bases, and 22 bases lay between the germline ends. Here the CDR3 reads CASSRRVAAMTSTEAFF. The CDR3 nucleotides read TGTGCCAGCAGCCGGAGGGTGGCAGCCATGACGAGCACTGAAGCTTTCTTT.

The CDR3 loop reads CASSPFGGHTEAFF. CDR3 DNA sequence: TGTGCCAGCAGCCCCTTCGGGGGACACACTGAAGCTTTCTTT. The chain links TRBV6-1 to TRBJ1-1; the D gene is possibly TRBD1 (5 bases). Per the germline V gene, CDR1 is MNHNS and CDR2 is SASEGT. The CDR3 has 14 residues. Trimming left V 6 bases short and J 3 bases short, with 14 bases between.

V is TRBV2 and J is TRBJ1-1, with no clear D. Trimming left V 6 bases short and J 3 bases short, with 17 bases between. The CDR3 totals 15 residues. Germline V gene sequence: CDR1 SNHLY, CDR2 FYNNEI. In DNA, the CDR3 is TGTGCCAGCAGGAGCAGGAGGGCGAGGGACACTGAAGCTTTCTTT. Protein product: CASRSRRARDTEAFF. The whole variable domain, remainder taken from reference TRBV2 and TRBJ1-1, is EPEVTQTPSHQVTQMGQEVILRCVPISNHLYFYWYRQILGQKVEFLVSFYNNEISEKSEIFDDQFSVERPDGSNFTLKIRSTKLEDSAMYFCASRSRRARDTEAFFGQGTRLTVV.

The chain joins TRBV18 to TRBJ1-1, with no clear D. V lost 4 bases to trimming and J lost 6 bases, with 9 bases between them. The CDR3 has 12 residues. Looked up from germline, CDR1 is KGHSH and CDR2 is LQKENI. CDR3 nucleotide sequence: TGTGCCAGCTCACACGATTACGCTGAAGCTTTCTTT. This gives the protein CASSHDYAEAFF.

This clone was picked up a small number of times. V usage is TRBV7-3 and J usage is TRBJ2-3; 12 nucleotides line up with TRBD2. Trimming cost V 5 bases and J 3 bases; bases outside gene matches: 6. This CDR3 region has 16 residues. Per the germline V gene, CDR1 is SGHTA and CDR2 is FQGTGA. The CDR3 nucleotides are TGTGCCAGCAGCCCCACTAGCGGGAGGATGACAGATACGCAGTATTTT. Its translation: CASSPTSGRMTDTQYF.

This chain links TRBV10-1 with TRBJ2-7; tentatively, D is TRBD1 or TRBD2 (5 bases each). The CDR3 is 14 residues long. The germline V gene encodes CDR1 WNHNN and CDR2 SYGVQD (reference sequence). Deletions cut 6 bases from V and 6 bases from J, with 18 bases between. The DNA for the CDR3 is TGCGCCAGCAGCCGGGACCTCGGGGTCTCCGAGCAGTACTTC. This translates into CASSRDLGVSEQYF.

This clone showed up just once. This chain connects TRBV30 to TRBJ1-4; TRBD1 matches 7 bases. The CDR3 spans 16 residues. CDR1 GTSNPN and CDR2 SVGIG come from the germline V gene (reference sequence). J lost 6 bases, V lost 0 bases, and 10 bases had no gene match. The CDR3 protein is CAWSVHVGDSYEKLFF. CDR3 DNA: TGTGCCTGGAGTGTACATGTAGGGGACAGCTATGAAAAACTGTTTTTT.

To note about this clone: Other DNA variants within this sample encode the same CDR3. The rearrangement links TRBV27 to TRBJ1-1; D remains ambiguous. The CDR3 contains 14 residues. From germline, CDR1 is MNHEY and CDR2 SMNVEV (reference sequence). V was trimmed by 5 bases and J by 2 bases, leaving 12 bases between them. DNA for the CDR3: TGTGCCAGCAGTCCTCGGGCCGGAAACACTGAAGCTTTCTTT. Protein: CASSPRAGNTEAFF.

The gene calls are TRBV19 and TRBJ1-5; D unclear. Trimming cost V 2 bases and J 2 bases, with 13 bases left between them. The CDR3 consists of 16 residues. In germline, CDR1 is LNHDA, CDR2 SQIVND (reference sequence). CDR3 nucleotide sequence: TGTGCCAGTAGTATAAGGGCAGGAGTGGGCAATCAGCCCCAGCATTTT. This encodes CASSIRAGVGNQPQHF.